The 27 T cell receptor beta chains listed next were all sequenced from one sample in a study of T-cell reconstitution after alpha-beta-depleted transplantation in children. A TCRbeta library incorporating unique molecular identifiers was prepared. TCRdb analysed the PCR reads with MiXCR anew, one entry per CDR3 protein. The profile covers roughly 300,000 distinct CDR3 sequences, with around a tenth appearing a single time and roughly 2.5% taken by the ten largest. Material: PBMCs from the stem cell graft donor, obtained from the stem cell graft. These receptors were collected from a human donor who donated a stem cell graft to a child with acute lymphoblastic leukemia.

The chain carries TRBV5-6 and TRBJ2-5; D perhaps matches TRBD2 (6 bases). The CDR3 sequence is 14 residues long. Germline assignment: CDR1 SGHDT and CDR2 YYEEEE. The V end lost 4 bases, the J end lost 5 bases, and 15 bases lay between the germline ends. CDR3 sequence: CASSPSGVPETQYF. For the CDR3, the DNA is TGTGCCAGCAGCCCTTCGGGGGTCCCGGAGACCCAGTACTTC.

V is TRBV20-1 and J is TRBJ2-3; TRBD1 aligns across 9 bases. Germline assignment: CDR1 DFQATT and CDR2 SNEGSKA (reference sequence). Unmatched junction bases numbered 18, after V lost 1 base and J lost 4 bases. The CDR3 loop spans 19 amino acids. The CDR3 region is CSARGWGQGTESRPDTQYF. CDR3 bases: TGCAGTGCTAGAGGGTGGGGACAGGGTACGGAAAGTCGGCCAGATACGCAGTATTTT.

The CDR3 sequence is CASSEDSWVEQYF. The CDR3 DNA reads as TGTGCCAGCAGTGAGGACTCCTGGGTTGAGCAGTACTTC. V usage is TRBV2 and J usage is TRBJ2-7, with D tentatively TRBD2 (5 bases). V lost 3 bases and J 7 bases, leaving 13 bases between the germline ends. The germline V gene has CDR1 SNHLY and CDR2 FYNNEI. The CDR3 contains 13 residues.

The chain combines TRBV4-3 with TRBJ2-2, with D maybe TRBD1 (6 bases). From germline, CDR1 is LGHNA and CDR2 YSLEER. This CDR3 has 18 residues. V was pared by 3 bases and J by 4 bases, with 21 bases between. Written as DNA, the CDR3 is TGCGCCAGCAGCCACCCTCAATGGGGGCAGCCCTTCACCGGGGAGCTGTTTTTT. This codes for CASSHPQWGQPFTGELFF.

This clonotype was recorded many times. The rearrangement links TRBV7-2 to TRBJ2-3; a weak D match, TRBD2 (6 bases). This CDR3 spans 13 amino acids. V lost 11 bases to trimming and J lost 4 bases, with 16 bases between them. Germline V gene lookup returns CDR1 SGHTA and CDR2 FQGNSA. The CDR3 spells CAGTRVGPDTQYF. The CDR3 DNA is TGTGCCGGGACTCGCGTCGGGCCAGATACGCAGTATTTT. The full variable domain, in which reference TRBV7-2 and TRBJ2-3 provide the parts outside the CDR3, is GAGVSQSPSNKVTEKGKDVELRCDPISGHTALYWYRQSLGQGLEFLIYFQGNSAPDKSGLPSDRFSAERTGGSVSTLTIQRTQQEDSAVYLCAGTRVGPDTQYFGPGTRLTVL.

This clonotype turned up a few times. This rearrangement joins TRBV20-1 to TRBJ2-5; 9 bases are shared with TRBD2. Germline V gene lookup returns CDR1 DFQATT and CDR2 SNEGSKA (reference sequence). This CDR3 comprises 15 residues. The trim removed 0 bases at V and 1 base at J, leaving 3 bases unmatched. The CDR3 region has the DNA TGCAGTGCTAGAGACTCGACTAGCGGCCAAGAGACCCAGTACTTC. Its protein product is CSARDSTSGQETQYF.

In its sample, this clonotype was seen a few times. The CDR3 DNA is TGTGCCAGCAGCTTAGTTCGGGGCCTGCACACTGAAGCTTTCTTT. This gives the protein CASSLVRGLHTEAFF. This sequence joins TRBV11-2 and TRBJ1-1, with TRBD1 as a possible D gene (5 bases). The CDR3 has 15 amino acids. The V end lost 1 base, the J end lost 3 bases, and 12 bases lay between the germline ends. The germline V gene has CDR1 SGHAT and CDR2 FQNNGV. The full variable domain, rest sourced from reference TRBV11-2 and TRBJ1-1, is EAGVAQSPRYKIIEKRQSVAFWCNPISGHATLYWYQQILGQGPKLLIQFQNNGVVDDSQLPKDRFSAERLKGVDSTLKIQPAKLEDSAVYLCASSLVRGLHTEAFFGQGTRLTVV.

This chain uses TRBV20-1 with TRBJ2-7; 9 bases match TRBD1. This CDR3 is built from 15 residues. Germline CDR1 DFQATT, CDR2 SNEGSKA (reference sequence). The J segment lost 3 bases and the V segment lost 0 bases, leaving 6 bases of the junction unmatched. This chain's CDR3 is CSARDRTGVVYEQYF. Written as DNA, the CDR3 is TGCAGTGCTAGAGACCGGACAGGGGTGGTCTACGAGCAGTACTTC.

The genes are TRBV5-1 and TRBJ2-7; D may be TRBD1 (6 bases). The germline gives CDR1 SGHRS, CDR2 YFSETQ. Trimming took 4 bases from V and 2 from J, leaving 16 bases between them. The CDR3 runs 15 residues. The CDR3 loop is CASSPGASETYEQYF. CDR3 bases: TGCGCCAGCAGCCCAGGGGCCTCTGAAACCTACGAGCAGTACTTC.

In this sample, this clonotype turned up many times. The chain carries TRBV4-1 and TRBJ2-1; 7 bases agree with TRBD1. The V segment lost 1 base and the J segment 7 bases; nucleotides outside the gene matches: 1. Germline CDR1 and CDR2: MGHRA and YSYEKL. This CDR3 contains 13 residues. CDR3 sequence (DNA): TGCGCCAGCAGCCAAGGCAGGGGGAATGAGCAGTTCTTC. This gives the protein CASSQGRGNEQFF.

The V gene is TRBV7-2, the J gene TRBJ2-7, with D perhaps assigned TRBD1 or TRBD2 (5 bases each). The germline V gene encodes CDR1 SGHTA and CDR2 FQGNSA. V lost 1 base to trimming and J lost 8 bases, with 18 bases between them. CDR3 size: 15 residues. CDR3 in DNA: TGTGCCAGCAGCTTAGAGGGGATCGGGGCTAGCAAGCAGTACTTC. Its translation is CASSLEGIGASKQYF.

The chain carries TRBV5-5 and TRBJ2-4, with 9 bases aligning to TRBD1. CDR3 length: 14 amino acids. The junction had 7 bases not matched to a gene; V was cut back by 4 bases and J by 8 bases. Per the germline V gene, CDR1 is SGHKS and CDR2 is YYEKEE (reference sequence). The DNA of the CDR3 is TGTGCCAGCAGCAAAGGACAGGGGAGAGACATTCAGTACTTC. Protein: CASSKGQGRDIQYF. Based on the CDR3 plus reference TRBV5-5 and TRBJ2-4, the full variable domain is DAGVTQSPTHLIKTRGQQVTLRCSPISGHKSVSWYQQVLGQGPQFIFQYYEKEERGRGNFPDRFSARQFPNYSSELNVNALLLGDSALYLCASSKGQGRDIQYFGAGTRLSVL.

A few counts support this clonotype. In DNA form, the CDR3 reads TGTGCCAGCAGCCCCACAGAAAACTCTGGAAACACCATATATTTT. Translation gives CASSPTENSGNTIYF. This chain connects TRBV7-9 to TRBJ1-3; D is unresolved. Trimming took off 5 bases at V and 0 bases at J, with 11 bases between the two ends. In germline, CDR1 is SEHNR, CDR2 FQNEAQ (reference sequence). This CDR3 is built from 15 residues.

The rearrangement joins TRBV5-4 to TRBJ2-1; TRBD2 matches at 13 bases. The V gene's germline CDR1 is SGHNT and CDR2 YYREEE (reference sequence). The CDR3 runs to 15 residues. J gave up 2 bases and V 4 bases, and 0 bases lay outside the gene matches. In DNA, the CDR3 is TGTGCCAGCAGCGGGACTAGCGGGACCTACAATGAGCAGTTCTTC. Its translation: CASSGTSGTYNEQFF.

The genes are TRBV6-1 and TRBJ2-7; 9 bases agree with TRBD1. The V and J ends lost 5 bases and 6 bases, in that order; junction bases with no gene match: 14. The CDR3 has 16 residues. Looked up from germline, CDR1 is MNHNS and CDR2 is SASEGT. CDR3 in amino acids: CASSTAETGGVREQYF. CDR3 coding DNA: TGTGCCAGCAGTACAGCCGAGACAGGGGGTGTACGCGAGCAGTACTTC.

CDR3 DNA: TGCAGTGCCCTAGACAGAGTCCACGAGCAGTACTTC. Translation: CSALDRVHEQYF. The gene calls are TRBV20-1 and TRBJ2-7; TRBD1 is a possible D gene (5 bases). The CDR3 contains 12 residues. The germline V gene encodes CDR1 DFQATT and CDR2 SNEGSKA (reference sequence). The V end lost 6 bases, the J end lost 5 bases, and 14 bases lay between the germline ends.

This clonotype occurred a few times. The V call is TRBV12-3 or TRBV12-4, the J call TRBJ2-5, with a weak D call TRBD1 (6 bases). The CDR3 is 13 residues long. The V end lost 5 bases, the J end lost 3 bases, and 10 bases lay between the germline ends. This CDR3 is CASSQDRKETQYF. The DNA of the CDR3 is TGTGCCAGCAGTCAGGACAGAAAAGAGACCCAGTACTTC.

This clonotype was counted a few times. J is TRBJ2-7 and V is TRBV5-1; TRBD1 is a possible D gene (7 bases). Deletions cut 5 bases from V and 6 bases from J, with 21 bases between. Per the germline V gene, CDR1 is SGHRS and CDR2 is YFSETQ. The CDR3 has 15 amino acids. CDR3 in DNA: TGCGCCAGCAGAGCCTTCTCCCAGGGGGGAAGCGAGCAGTACTTC. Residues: CASRAFSQGGSEQYF.

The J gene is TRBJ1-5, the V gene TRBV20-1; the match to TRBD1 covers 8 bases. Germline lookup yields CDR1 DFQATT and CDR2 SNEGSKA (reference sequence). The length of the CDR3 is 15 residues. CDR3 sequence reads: CSSRARGQGNQPQHF. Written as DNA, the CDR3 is TGCAGCTCGCGGGCCAGAGGACAGGGTAATCAGCCCCAGCATTTT.

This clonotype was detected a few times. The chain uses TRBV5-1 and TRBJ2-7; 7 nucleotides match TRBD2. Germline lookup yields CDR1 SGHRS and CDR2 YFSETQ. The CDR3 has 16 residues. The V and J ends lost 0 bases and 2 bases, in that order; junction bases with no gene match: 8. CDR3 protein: CASSLVSRESAYEQYF. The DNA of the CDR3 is TGCGCCAGCAGCTTGGTGTCGCGGGAGTCCGCCTACGAGCAGTACTTC.

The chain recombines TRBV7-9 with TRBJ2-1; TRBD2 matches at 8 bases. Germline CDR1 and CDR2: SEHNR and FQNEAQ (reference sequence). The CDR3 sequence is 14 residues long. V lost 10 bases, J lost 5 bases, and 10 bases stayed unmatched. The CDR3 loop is CAILAEVPNNEQFF. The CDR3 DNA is TGTGCCATACTAGCGGAAGTGCCCAACAATGAGCAGTTCTTC.

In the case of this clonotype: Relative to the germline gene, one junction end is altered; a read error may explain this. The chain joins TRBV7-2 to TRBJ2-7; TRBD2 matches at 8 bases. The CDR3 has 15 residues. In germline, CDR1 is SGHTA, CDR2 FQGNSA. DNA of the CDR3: TGTGCCAGCAGCTGGGTAGCGGGACCCGCCTACGATCAGTACTTC. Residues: CASSWVAGPAYDQYF.

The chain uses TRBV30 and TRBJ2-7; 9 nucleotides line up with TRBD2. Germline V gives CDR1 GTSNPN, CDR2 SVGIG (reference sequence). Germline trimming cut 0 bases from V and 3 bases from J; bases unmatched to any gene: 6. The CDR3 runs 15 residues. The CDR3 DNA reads TGTGCCTGGAGTGTCCCAGCGGGAGGTCACTACGAGCAGTACTTC. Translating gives CAWSVPAGGHYEQYF. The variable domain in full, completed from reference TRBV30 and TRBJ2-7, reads SQTIHQWPATLVQPVGSPLSLECTVEGTSNPNLYWYRQAAGRGLQLLFYSVGIGQISSEVPQNLSASRPQDRQFILSSKKLLLSDSGFYLCAWSVPAGGHYEQYFGPGTRLTVT.

The CDR3 DNA is TGCGCCAGCAGCCAATCGGCCCGGGGCGCGGGGGAGCAGTACTTC. The encoded protein is CASSQSARGAGEQYF. The chain uses TRBV4-1 and TRBJ2-7, with TRBD2 as a possible D gene (6 bases). V gave up 2 bases and J gave up 7 bases, with 18 bases separating them. Germline V CDR1 and CDR2: MGHRA, YSYEKL. The CDR3 is 15 residues long.

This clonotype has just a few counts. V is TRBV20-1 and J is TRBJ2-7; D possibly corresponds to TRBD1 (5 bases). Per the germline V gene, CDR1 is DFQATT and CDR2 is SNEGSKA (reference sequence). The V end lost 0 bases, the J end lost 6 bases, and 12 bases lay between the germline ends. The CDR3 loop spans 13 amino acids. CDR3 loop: CSARDRTPSEQYF. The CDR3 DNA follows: TGCAGTGCTAGAGACCGGACACCTTCCGAGCAGTACTTC.

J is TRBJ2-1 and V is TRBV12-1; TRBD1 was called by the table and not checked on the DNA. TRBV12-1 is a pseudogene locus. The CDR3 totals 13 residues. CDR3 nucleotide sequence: TGTGCCATCAGGGAACAGGTCTACAATGAGCAGTTCTTC. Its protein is CAIREQVYNEQFF.

CDR3 sequence (DNA): TGTGCCAGCAGCCCCTGGGGCGGGGGCTCTGTCTATGGCTACACCTTC. Protein sequence: CASSPWGGGSVYGYTF. The rearrangement joins TRBV7-2 to TRBJ1-2; perhaps TRBD1 as D (6 bases). The CDR3 covers 16 residues. V was pared by 5 bases and J by 4 bases, with 20 bases between. In germline, CDR1 is SGHTA, CDR2 FQGNSA.